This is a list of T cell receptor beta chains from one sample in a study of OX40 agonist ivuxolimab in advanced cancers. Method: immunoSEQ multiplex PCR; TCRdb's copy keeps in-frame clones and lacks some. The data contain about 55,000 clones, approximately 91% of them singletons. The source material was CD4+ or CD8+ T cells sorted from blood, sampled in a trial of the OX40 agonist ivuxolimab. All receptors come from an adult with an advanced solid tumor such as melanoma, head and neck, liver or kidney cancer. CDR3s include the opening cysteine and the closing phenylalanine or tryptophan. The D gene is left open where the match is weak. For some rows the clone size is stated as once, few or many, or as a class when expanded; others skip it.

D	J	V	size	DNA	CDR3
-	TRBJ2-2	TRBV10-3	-	TGTGCCAGCCGGCTCTCGATCACCGGGGAGCTGTTTTTT	CASRLSITGELFF
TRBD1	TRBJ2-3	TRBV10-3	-	TGTGCCATCATAGCACGAGCGACCGGACAGGGGTTCACAGATACGCAGTATTTT	CAIIARATGQGFTDTQYF
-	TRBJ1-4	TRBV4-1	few	TGCGCCAGCAGCCACGTAGTGGGAGCCCGGCCTGAAAAACTGTTTTTT	CASSHVVGARPEKLFF
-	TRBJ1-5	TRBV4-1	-	TGCGCCAGCAGCCGCCAGGAGGACAGCGATCAGCCCCAGCATTTT	CASSRQEDSDQPQHF
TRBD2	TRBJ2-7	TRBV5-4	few	TGTGCCAGCAGCCCGGCTGGGGGGGTTTACTACGAGCAGTACTTC	CASSPAGGVYYEQYF
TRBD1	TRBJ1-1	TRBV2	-	TGTGCCAGCAGCTATGACAGGGCGGTTGAAGCTTTCTTT	CASSYDRAVEAFF
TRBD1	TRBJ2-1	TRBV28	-	TGTGCCAGCGAGGGGACAGGTGCTTCCTACAATGAGCAGTTCTTC	CASEGTGASYNEQFF
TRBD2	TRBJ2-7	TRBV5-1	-	TGCGCCAGCAGCTTGGGGACTAGCGGAACCTACGAGCAGTACTTC	CASSLGTSGTYEQYF
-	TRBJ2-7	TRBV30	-	TGTGCCTGGACCCAGGAAACCCACGAGCAGTACTTC	CAWTQETHEQYF
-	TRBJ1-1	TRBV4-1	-	TGCGCCAGCAGCCCCATACTACGAGAACCTGAAGCTTTCTTT	CASSPILREPEAFF
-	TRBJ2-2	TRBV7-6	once	TGTGCCAGCAGAAAGGGTAGCGGCAACACCGGGGAGCTGTTTTTT	CASRKGSGNTGELFF
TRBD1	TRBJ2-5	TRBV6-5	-	TGTGCCAGCAGAGGGACAGGGCTCCAAGAGACCCAGTACTTC	CASRGTGLQETQYF
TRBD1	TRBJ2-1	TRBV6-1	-	TGTGCCAGCAGTGCGGGACAGGGGGGAGGTGAGCAGTTCTTC	CASSAGQGGGEQFF
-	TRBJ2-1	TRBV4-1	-	TGCGCCAGCAGCCAAGGACTCATCAATGAGCAGTTCTTC	CASSQGLINEQFF
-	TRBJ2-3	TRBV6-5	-	TGTGCCAGCAGCAGAGGGAGGACTAGCACAGATACGCAGTATTTT	CASSRGRTSTDTQYF
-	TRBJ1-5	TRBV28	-	TGTGCCAGCAGTTGGGGTAGCAATCAGCCCCAGCATTTT	CASSWGSNQPQHF
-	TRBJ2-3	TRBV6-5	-	TGTGCCAGCAGTAACGGGGGCACAGATACGCAGTATTTT	CASSNGGTDTQYF
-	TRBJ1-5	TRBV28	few	TGTGCCAGCAGTTTAGGGGGAAGAAATCAGCCCCAGCATTTT	CASSLGGRNQPQHF
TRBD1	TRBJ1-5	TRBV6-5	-	TGTGCCAGCAGACCGGGACAGGGATGGCGTCAGCCCCAGCATTTT	CASRPGQGWRQPQHF
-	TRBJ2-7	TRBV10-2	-	TGCGCCAGCAGCCCCAATGGGTACGAGCAGTACTTC	CASSPNGYEQYF
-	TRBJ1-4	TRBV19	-	TGTGCCAGTACTCATCGACAGGATAATGAAAAACTGTTTTTT	CASTHRQDNEKLFF
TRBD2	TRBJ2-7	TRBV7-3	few	TGTGCCAGCAGCCGGGGACTAGCGGGAGACTACGAGCAGTACTTC	CASSRGLAGDYEQYF
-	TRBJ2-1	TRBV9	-	TGTGCCAGCAGCGTGAGGGCCGTGGGAGCTCGACTGAATGAGCAGTTCTTC	CASSVRAVGARLNEQFF
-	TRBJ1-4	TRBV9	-	TGTGCCAGCAGCGCACTCGACGGAACTAATGAAAAACTGTTTTTT	CASSALDGTNEKLFF
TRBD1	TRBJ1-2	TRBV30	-	TGTGCCTGGAGTGAACAGGGGGCGGGTGGCTACACCTTC	CAWSEQGAGGYTF
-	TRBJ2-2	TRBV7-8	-	TGTGCCAGCAGTTGGAACACCGGGGAGCTGTTTTTT	CASSWNTGELFF
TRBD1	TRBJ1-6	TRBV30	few	TGTGCCTGGAGTGTAGGGACAGCTCAATATAATTCACCCCTCCACTTT	CAWSVGTAQYNSPLHF
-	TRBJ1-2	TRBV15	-	TGTGCCACCAGCAGAGAGCTTGACAGCACCCGGGCCGGCTACACCTTC	CATSRELDSTRAGYTF
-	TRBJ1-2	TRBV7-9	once	TGTGCCAGCAGCATATCCGGGACAACGAACTATGGCTACACCTTC	CASSISGTTNYGYTF
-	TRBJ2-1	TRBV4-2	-	TGTGCCAGCAGCCAAGACTTTTCTTCCTACAATGAGCAGTTCTTC	CASSQDFSSYNEQFF
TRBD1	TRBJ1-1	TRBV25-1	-	TGTGCCAGCGCCCCGACAGGGTTTAACACTGAAGCTTTCTTT	CASAPTGFNTEAFF
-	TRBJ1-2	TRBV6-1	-	TGTGCCAGCAGTGAAGGCAGGCCTAACTATGGCTACACCTTC	CASSEGRPNYGYTF
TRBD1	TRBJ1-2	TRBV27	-	TGTGCCAGCAGTAATCCCGGGACAGGGTATGGCTACACCTTC	CASSNPGTGYGYTF
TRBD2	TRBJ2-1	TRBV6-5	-	TGTGCCAGCAGTTACGTGGGGACTAGCGGGGGCAATGAGCAGTTCTTC	CASSYVGTSGGNEQFF
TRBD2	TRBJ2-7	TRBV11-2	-	TGTGCCAGCAGCTTGCCCGGGCTAGCGGGCTTCTACGAGCAGTACTTC	CASSLPGLAGFYEQYF